This TCR beta chain was sequenced in a study of cytomegalovirus exposure and HLA in healthy donors (dated by TCRdb to about 2017). For context, the study as a whole: An earlier analysis of approximately 640 of the donors reported 250 to 350 Gb of sequence data and around 120 million unique TCR beta sequences from 150 million to 200 million T cells. An early release that covered more than 550 HLA-typed donors contained approximately 290 gigabases of sequencing data and tens of millions of unique TCR sequences. Of the 398 genotyped donors, 65% to 90% were placed in the genetic ancestry cluster associated with self-reported Caucasian donors. The study aimed to test whether cataloging public T cell receptors could reveal signatures of past pathogen exposure. The T cell repertoires of several hundred subjects were profiled by immunosequencing and related to cytomegalovirus serostatus. Besides the first cohort of 666 subjects, a separate validation cohort made up of 90 to 150 different subjects was used. To predict cytomegalovirus infection status, the study combined high-throughput TCR immunosequencing, statistical association of individual TCRs with disease status, and machine learning. A later analysis re-analyzed previously published TCR beta repertoires from about 730 donors and added high-resolution HLA genotyping to study TCR occurrence patterns. Rather than using new phenotypic data, the later analysis identified candidate immune exposures from TCR beta sequences and from how often those sequences occurred across donors. In an earlier analysis of more than 550 of the donors, high-throughput TCR beta sequencing was used to judge whether each TCR beta V gene segment behaved as functional or pseudogenic. Donor age, sex, ethnicity and CMV serostatus were compiled alongside the repertoire data. A later genetic analysis took genome-wide SNP genotypes for about 55% of the 666 donors and used that subset as a discovery cohort. All discovery cohort repertoires had been generated using a single sequencing platform. Both class I and class II loci were covered by HLA typing, at four-digit resolution. Typing coverage differed by locus: A, B, C, DRB1 and DQB1 were typed in about 620-640 donors, DQA1 in around 500, DPA1 in nearly 610, and DPB1 in approximately 450. Roughly five DR-DQ haplotypes were treated as single units for association and clustering because of strong linkage in the cohort. Among around 400 genotyped donors of the cohort, an average of approximately 250,000 unique TCR beta nucleotide sequences were sequenced per donor, about a sixth of them non-productive.

The library was prepared using the immunoSEQ multiplex PCR assay. For the multiplex PCR, a mixture combining 60 forward primers for TCR Vbeta segments and 13 reverse primers for TCR Jbeta segments was used. The CDR3 region of rearranged TCR beta genes was amplified from genomic DNA with a multiplex PCR assay. The Illumina HiSeq System was used to sequence the amplified TCR beta libraries as 87-base-pair reads. Per the original workflow: A later analysis counted about 80 million unique TCR beta chains across the 670 or so repertoires, and roughly 10 million of these chains were shared by at least two donors. Raw reads were error-corrected and collapsed into unique sequences by a nearest-neighbor algorithm in which closely related sequences were merged to remove PCR and sequencing errors. To assign V, D and J gene segments, CDR3 sequences were aligned to IMGT reference sequences. Each retained sequence needed at least a six-nucleotide match to both a V gene segment and a J gene segment. Rearrangements were classified as productive when the CDR3 lacked stop codons and remained in frame with V and J, and all other rearrangements were classified as non-productive. Following IMGT convention, CDR3 was defined as the stretch from the second conserved V-encoded cysteine to the conserved J-encoded phenylalanine. The earlier analysis of a few hundred of the donors excluded any sequence lacking an unambiguous match to a single V gene segment. In an earlier analysis of several hundred of the donors, a V segment was called functional when productive rearrangements were above 56.7%, and segregating when the standard deviation between donors exceeded 5%. A statistical classification framework was built to diagnose cytomegalovirus status from the catalog of TCR beta chain sequences. V and J gene assignment, in a later analysis, came from comparing TCR nucleotide sequences with IMGT/GENE-DB human TR gene sequences. In a later analysis, CDR3 sequences and most-parsimonious VDJ recombination scenarios were assigned using the TCRdist pipeline. In a later analysis, each TCR beta chain was defined by its CDR3 amino acid sequence together with its V-gene family, and reads lacking a unique V-gene family were excluded. To address suspected cross-contamination and a sequencing artifact, a later analysis removed a few hundred highly shared, low-generation-probability nucleotide sequences. For each public chain, a later analysis derived a clonal expansion index from normalized ranks of inferred template counts within each repertoire. A later analysis computed generation probabilities with a VDJ recombination model fitted to out-of-frame rearrangements, and checked the results against IGoR. In a later analysis, TCR-TCR, TCR-HLA and TCR-CMV co-occurrence was scored with hypergeometric tests, and a repertoire-size bias correction was applied to TCR pairs. A later analysis estimated false discovery rates by permuting HLA or CMV assignments 20 times. A later analysis grouped co-occurring TCRs with DBSCAN, adding TCRdist sequence similarity when clustering within HLA-allele-positive subsets. For co-occurrence clustering, repertoires with fewer than 30,000 or more than 120,000 public chains were excluded, along with roughly 5 repertoires with anomalous nucleotide sharing. TCRdb took this table from immuneACCESS and kept in-frame rearrangements with V and J called. Such tables lack part of the clones; where checked against another copy, unresolved V genes explain under half of the gap, and the rest is unexplained. V, J and clone size reflect that table, while D and trimming were determined from the DNA. The sample data list roughly 190,000 clones, and 62% of these were observed just once. The ten largest clones capture 2.5% to 3% of the sample.

Comments on this clone: This receptor's antigen is unknown. No base qualities exist here, and no much larger clone lies one base off it.

Including cysteine and phenylalanine, the CDR3 has 15 amino acids. The kept DNA is CDR3 alone, 45 bases in frame from the first base. V trim: 4 bases; J trim: 1 base; unmatched bases: 2. Sequences SGHTA (CDR1) and FQGNSA (CDR2) are obtained from the germline V gene. Study-wide conclusions, independent of this receptor: Because counts were too low, under 20 rarely observed V segments, including chromosome 9 orphons, were left out of the earlier analysis of 500 to 750 of the donors. In this cohort, only TCR beta chains were sequenced, and detectable features were limited by the absence of alpha or paired-chain data. In a later genetic analysis, a missense DCLRE1C variant was associated with V-gene and J-gene trimming of TCR beta chains, and the association was replicated in an independent cohort. In vitro tests confirmed that a few of the cytomegalovirus-associated TCR beta chains recognize cytomegalovirus antigens. The presence/absence analyses assumed that sequencing depth was roughly uniform across donors, and that assumption may not be true. Correlated functional status among segregating V segments might be attributable to linkage disequilibrium, but an unknown experimental factor could not be ruled out. An earlier analysis of some 590 of the donors showed that most TCR beta V segments appeared in productive rearrangements either about 87% or about 30% of the time, which broadly matched IMGT annotations. According to a later analysis, most CMV-associated TCR beta chains appeared to be HLA-restricted, and the HLA associations seemed to be driven largely by CMV exposure. When HLA alleles, especially DR and DQ, strongly co-occurred, TCR associations were difficult to assign to individual alleles. The only immune exposure information available for the cohort was CMV serostatus. The study listed 150 to 200 TCR beta chains as associated with cytomegalovirus. In a later analysis, 16,951 TCR beta sequences were associated with specific HLA alleles at a false discovery rate of 0.05. The classifier was reported to diagnose cytomegalovirus status with high specificity and sensitivity in both the original and validation cohorts. In a later analysis, HLA-associated TCR beta chains were found to be more clonally expanded and to have lower generation probabilities than equally common non-associated chains. Some IMGT-functional V segments, including TRBV6-2 and TRBV6-3, could not be distinguished by the 87-base-pair reads and were therefore excluded. Because some donors lacked HLA typing at each locus, the association tests relied only on the typed subset. A later analysis reported that several top co-occurrence clusters appeared linked to parvovirus B19, influenza, CMV and Epstein-Barr virus. A further reported finding was that TCR beta sequences accurately predicted the HLA-A and HLA-B alleles for most subjects in the first cohort. According to a later analysis, TCR association rates differed among HLA loci, with DRB1 alleles showing the most associated TCRs and HLA-C alleles showing the fewest. A later genetic analysis reported fewer N-insertions in productive TCRs among donors in an Asian-associated ancestry cluster than the roughly 620-donor mean. The authors suggested that the approach could potentially be extended to other disease states and immunological phenotypes. Most TCR sequences were observed very rarely across donors, whereas some public TCRs were present in many individuals. A cluster of highly shared sequence variants was judged likely to represent a technical artifact of the sequencing pipeline.

In total, over 600 healthy bone marrow donors made up the cohort. At the time of sampling, all cohort members were nominally healthy, though unrecorded immune exposures were likely present. The donor tested CMV seronegative, placing the donor among the 350 or so seronegative members of the cohort. A peripheral blood sample was provided by each donor, and peripheral blood mononuclear cells were used for TCR beta sequencing. The Qiagen DNeasy Blood Extraction Kit was used to extract genomic DNA from the blood cell samples. The sample comprised PBMCs. This receptor was obtained from a man aged 35 to 55 in good health and CMV-seronegative. Recombination connected TRBV7-2 to TRBJ2-3; TRBD1 agrees with 10 junctional bases. The DNA sequence is TGTGCCAGCAGCTGGGACAGGGGCGGCACAGATACGCAGTATTTT. Translated, it reads CASSWDRGGTDTQYF.